A single sample gave rise to the 16 T cell receptor beta chains below, sequenced in a study of beta chain features in type 1 diabetes. Every isolated RNA sample was fully reverse transcribed, so sequencing captured expressed TCRB transcripts. Some clones are missing from TCRdb's copy, which holds only in-frame ones; the method was immunoSEQ multiplex PCR. The repertoire has fewer than 650,000 clones, roughly a sixth of them found once; the top ten carry about 0.097%. Material: naive CD4+ T cells from blood. The receptors were sampled from a man between 18 and 29 years old in good health.

As for this clone: Germline is not matched at one junction end, which may reflect a read error. This CDR3 is CASSFPRPTQSSGANVLTF. As DNA, the CDR3 is TGTGCTAGCAGCTTCCCACGACCGACGCAATCATCTGGGGCCAACGTCCTGACTTTC. This chain uses TRBV7-7 with TRBJ2-6; D uncertain. Germline-derived CDR1 and CDR2 are SSHAT and FNYEAQ (reference sequence). This CDR3 comprises 19 residues.

The chain carries TRBV2 and TRBJ2-3; 8 bases are a match to TRBD2. Germline V gives CDR1 SNHLY, CDR2 FYNNEI. This CDR3 spans 15 amino acids. Trimming removed 6 bases from V and 0 bases from J; junction bases left unmatched: 5. The CDR3 nucleotides read TGTGCCAGCAGGCGGGAGGACACTAGCACAGATACGCAGTATTTT. This encodes CASRREDTSTDTQYF.

V and J are TRBV2 and TRBJ2-2; 10 bases are a match to TRBD2. The CDR3 runs 19 residues. J was trimmed by 0 bases and V by 4 bases; bases with no gene match: 11. Germline V gene data show CDR1 as SNHLY and CDR2 as FYNNEI. The CDR3 spells CASSVAGTSAPTNTGELFF. The CDR3 DNA is TGTGCCAGCAGTGTAGCCGGGACTAGCGCCCCTACGAACACCGGGGAGCTGTTTTTT.

This clone was detected a few times. The V and J genes are TRBV30 and TRBJ1-4; D is ambiguous. V lost 0 bases, J lost 8 bases, and 13 bases lay in between. CDR1 and CDR2 from the germline V gene are GTSNPN and SVGIG (reference sequence). There are 14 residues in the CDR3. The CDR3 region has the DNA TGTGCCTGGAGTGTAAGGCGCGCGAGCGAAAAACTGTTTTTT. Translated: CAWSVRRASEKLFF.

This chain uses TRBV18 with TRBJ2-7, with 9 bases aligning to TRBD1. The V gene end was trimmed by 1 base and the J gene end by 3 bases; junction bases not matched to a gene: 4. This CDR3 has 15 amino acids. Germline CDR1 is KGHSH and CDR2 is LQKENI. CDR3 bases: TGTGCCAGCTCACCACAGAGACAGGGGGGCTACGAGCAGTACTTC. Translated: CASSPQRQGGYEQYF.

This sequence joins TRBV27 and TRBJ2-6; D is uncertain. The V gene lost 1 base and the J gene lost 0 bases, with 4 bases spanning the gap. Per germline, CDR1 MNHEY and CDR2 SMNVEV (reference sequence). This CDR3 has 15 residues. CDR3 protein: CASSLLGSGANVLTF. The CDR3 DNA reads TGTGCCAGCAGTTTATTGGGCTCTGGGGCCAACGTCCTGACTTTC.

The chain employs TRBV6-6 and TRBJ2-3; no reliable D call. V was trimmed by 4 bases and J by 2 bases, leaving 4 bases between them. The CDR3 length is 12 residues. CDR1 and CDR2 (germline): MNHNY, SVGAGI (reference sequence). CDR3 nucleotides: TGTGCCAGCAGTTCAAACACAGATACGCAGTATTTT. Translation gives CASSSNTDTQYF.

This clone was observed a handful of times. The chain joins TRBV7-3 to TRBJ2-1, with D maybe TRBD2 (5 bases). V was trimmed by 1 base and J by 1 base, leaving 8 bases between them. Germline assignment: CDR1 SGHTA and CDR2 FQGTGA. This CDR3 has 15 residues. The CDR3 nucleotides are TGTGCCAGCAGCTTAAACGGGGTTTCCTACAATGAGCAGTTCTTC. Translation: CASSLNGVSYNEQFF.

The chain is built from TRBV5-4 and TRBJ1-1; D uncertain. Germline V CDR1 and CDR2: SGHNT, YYREEE (reference sequence). V lost 0 bases, J lost 0 bases, and 9 bases lay in between. CDR3 length: 15 amino acids. This CDR3 reads CASSLGTELNTEAFF. CDR3 nucleotides: TGTGCCAGCAGCTTGGGTACAGAACTGAACACTGAAGCTTTCTTT.

The V and J genes are TRBV5-6 and TRBJ1-5, with 10 bases identical to TRBD1. Germline-derived CDR1 and CDR2 are SGHDT and YYEEEE. This CDR3 comprises 15 residues. V lost 0 bases to trimming and J lost 7 bases; unmatched junction nucleotides: 4. CDR3 DNA: TGTGCCAGCAGCTTGGCCGGGACAGGGGTCCAGCCCCAGCATTTT. Translating gives CASSLAGTGVQPQHF.

The chain combines TRBV4-1 with TRBJ1-4; 8 nucleotides match TRBD1. The V segment lost 4 bases and the J segment 3 bases; nucleotides outside the gene matches: 4. Germline CDR1 reads MGHRA; CDR2 reads YSYEKL. The CDR3 is 15 amino acids. The CDR3 nucleotides read TGCGCCAGCAGCCGGACAGGGACTCCTAATGAAAAACTGTTTTTT. Its translation: CASSRTGTPNEKLFF.

V gene TRBV4-2 combines with J gene TRBJ2-2; 7 bases match TRBD2. The V gene end was trimmed by 0 bases and the J gene end by 0 bases; junction bases not matched to a gene: 7. Germline V lookup: CDR1 LGHNA, CDR2 YNFKEQ. The CDR3 is 18 residues long. CDR3 sequence (DNA): TGTGCCAGCAGCCAAGACCTCGGTGCGGGGGCGAACACCGGGGAGCTGTTTTTT. Protein: CASSQDLGAGANTGELFF.

This clone has more than one count but fewer than ten. The chain uses TRBV18 and TRBJ1-6; D may be TRBD1 (6 bases). Looked up from germline, CDR1 is KGHSH and CDR2 is LQKENI. Trimming stripped 3 bases from V and 7 bases from J, with 25 bases between. CDR3 size: 19 residues. The CDR3 here is CASSPNRFTRTESNSPLHF. The CDR3 nucleotides read TGTGCCAGCTCACCTAATAGATTTACGCGGACAGAGTCCAATTCACCCCTCCACTTT.

The chain uses TRBV4-1 and TRBJ2-3; D uncertain. Germline V CDR1 and CDR2: MGHRA, YSYEKL. The CDR3 has 14 residues. Trimming shortened V by 1 base and J by 1 base, and 6 bases separated the two germline ends. The DNA of the CDR3 is TGCGCCAGCAGCCAAGTCAAGGGCACAGATACGCAGTATTTT. Its protein product is CASSQVKGTDTQYF.

The chain joins TRBV4-3 to TRBJ2-7; unclear D gene. Germline V gene sequence: CDR1 LGHNA, CDR2 YSLEER. The length of the CDR3 is 14 residues. Trimming removed 0 bases from V and 6 bases from J, with 12 bases in between. The CDR3 sequence is CASSQDLKGSEQYF. CDR3 bases: TGCGCCAGCAGCCAAGATCTGAAGGGAAGCGAGCAGTACTTC.

The rearrangement links TRBV5-7 to TRBJ2-1, with 10 bases aligning to TRBD2. TRBV5-7 is sorted into the ORF group, with uncertain function. The CDR3 contains 15 residues. The V segment lost 5 bases and the J segment 9 bases; nucleotides outside the gene matches: 11. CDR3 DNA sequence: TGTGCCAGCAGGGTAGCGGGGGGCGTCCCCCGTGAGCAGTTCTTC. Translating it yields CASRVAGGVPREQFF.